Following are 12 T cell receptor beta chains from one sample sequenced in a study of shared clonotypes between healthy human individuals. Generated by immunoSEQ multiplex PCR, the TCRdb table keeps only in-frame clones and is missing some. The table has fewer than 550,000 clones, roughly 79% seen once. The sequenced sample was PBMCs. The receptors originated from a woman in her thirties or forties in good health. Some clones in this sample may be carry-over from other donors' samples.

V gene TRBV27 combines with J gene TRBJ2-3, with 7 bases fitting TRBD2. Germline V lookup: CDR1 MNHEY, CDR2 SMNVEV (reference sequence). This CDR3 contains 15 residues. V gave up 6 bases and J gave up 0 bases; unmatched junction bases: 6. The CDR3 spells CASSQRGGSTDTQYF. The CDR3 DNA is TGTGCCAGCAGCCAACGGGGAGGGAGCACAGATACGCAGTATTTT.

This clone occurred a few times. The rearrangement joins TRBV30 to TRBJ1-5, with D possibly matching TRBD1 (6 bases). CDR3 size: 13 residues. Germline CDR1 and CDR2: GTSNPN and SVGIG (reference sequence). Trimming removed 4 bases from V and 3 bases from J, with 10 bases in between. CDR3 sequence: CAWNRADNQPQHF. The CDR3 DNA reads TGTGCCTGGAACAGGGCGGACAATCAGCCCCAGCATTTT. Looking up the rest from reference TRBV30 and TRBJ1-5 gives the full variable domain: SQTIHQWPATLVQPVGSPLSLECTVEGTSNPNLYWYRQAAGRGLQLLFYSVGIGQISSEVPQNLSASRPQDRQFILSSKKLLLSDSGFYLCAWNRADNQPQHFGDGTRLSIL.

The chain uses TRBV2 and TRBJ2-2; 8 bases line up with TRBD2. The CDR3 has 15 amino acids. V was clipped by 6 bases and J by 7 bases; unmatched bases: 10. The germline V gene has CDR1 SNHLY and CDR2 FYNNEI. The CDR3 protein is CASSYNSGKGGELFF. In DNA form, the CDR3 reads TGTGCCAGCAGCTACAATAGCGGGAAGGGCGGGGAGCTGTTTTTT.

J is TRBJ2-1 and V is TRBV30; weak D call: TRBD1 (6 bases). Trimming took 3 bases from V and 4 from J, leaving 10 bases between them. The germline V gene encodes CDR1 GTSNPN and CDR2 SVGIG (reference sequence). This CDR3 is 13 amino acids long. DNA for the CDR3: TGTGCCTGGAGCGCCCAGGGGTACAATGAGCAGTTCTTC. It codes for CAWSAQGYNEQFF.

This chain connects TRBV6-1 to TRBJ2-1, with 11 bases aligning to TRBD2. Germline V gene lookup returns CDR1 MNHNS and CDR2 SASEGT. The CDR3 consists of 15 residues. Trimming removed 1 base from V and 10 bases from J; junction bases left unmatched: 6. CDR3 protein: CASSEGLAGPWEQFF. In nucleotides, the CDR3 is TGTGCCAGCAGTGAAGGACTAGCGGGGCCTTGGGAGCAGTTCTTC.

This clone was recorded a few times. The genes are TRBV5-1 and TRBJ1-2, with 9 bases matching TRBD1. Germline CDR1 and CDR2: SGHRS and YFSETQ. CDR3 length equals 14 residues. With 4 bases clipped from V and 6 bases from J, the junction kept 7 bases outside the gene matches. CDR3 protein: CASSARTGEDGYTF. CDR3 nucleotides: TGCGCCAGCAGCGCCAGGACAGGGGAGGATGGCTACACCTTC. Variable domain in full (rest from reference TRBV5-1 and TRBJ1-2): KAGVTQTPRYLIKTRGQQVTLSCSPISGHRSVSWYQQTPGQGLQFLFEYFSETQRNKGNFPGRFSGRQFSNSRSEMNVSTLELGDSALYLCASSARTGEDGYTFGSGTRLTVV.

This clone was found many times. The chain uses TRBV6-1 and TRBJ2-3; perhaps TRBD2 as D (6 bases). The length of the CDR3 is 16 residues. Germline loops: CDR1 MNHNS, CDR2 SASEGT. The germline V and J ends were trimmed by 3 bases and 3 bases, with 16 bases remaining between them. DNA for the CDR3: TGTGCCAGCAGTGAGGGATTGGGAGGACCGACAGATACGCAGTATTTT. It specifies CASSEGLGGPTDTQYF.

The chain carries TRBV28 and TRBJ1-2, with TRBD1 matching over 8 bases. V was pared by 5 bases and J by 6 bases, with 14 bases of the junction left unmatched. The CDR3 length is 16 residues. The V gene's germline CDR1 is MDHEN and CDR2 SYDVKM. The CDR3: CASSLNPQGAQDGYTF. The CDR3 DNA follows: TGTGCCAGCAGTCTCAACCCCCAGGGGGCGCAGGATGGCTACACCTTC.

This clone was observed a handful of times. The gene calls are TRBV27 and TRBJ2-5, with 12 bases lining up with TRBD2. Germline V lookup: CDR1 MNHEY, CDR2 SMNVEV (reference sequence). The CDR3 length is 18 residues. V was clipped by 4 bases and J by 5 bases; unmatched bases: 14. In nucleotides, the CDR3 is TGTGCCAGCAGTTCGATTTGGACTAGCGGGATCCCGGCGGAGACCCAGTACTTC. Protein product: CASSSIWTSGIPAETQYF.

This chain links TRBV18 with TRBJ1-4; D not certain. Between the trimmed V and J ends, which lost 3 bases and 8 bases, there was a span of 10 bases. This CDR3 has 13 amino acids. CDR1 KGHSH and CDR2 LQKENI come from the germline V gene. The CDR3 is CASSPGRREKLFF. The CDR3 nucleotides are TGTGCCAGCTCACCCGGACGGAGGGAAAAACTGTTTTTT.

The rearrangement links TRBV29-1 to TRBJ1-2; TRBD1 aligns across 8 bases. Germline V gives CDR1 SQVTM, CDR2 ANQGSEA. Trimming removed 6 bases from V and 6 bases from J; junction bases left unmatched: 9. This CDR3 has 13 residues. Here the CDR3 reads CSVGGTGYHGYTF. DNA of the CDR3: TGCAGCGTGGGGGGGACAGGTTATCATGGCTACACCTTC.

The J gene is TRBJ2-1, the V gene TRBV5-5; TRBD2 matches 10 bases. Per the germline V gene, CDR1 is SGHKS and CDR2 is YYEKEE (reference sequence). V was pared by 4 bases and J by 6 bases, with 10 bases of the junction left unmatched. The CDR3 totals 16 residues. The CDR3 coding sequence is TGTGCCAGCAGCATAGGAGCGGGAGGGAGATCCAATGAGCAGTTCTTC. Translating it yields CASSIGAGGRSNEQFF.